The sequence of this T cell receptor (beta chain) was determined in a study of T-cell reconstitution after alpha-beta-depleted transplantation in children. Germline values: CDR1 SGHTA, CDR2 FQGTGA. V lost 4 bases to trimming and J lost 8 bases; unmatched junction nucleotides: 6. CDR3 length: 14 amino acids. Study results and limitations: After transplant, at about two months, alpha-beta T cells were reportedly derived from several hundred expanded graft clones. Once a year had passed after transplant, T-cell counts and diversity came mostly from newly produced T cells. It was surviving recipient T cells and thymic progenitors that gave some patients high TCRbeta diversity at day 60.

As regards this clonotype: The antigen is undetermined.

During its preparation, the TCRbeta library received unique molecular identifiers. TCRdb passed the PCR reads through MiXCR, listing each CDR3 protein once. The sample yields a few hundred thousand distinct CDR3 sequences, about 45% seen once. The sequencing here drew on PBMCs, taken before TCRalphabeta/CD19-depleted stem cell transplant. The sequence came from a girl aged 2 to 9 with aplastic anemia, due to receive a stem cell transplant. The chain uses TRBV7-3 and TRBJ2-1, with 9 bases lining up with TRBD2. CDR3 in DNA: TGTGCCAGCAGCTCGGGACTAGCTGCCGATGAGCAGTTCTTC. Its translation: CASSSGLAADEQFF.